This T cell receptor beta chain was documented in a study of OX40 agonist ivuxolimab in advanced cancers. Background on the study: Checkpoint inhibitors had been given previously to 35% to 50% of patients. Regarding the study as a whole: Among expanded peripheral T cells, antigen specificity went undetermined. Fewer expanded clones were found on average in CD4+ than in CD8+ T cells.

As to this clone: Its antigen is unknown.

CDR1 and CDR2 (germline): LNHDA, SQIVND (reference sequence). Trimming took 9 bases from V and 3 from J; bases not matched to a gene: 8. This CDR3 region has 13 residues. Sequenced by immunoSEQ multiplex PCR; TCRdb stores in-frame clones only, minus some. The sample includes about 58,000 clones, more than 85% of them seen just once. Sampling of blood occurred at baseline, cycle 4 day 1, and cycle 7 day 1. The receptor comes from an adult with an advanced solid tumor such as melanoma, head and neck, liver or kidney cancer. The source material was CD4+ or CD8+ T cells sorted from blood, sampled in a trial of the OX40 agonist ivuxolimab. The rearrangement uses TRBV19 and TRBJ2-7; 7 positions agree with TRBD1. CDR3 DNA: TGTGCCAGCGGAACCGGGACAGACTACGAGCAGTACTTC. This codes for CASGTGTDYEQYF.